This T cell receptor (beta chain) was sequenced for a study of T cell repertoires in cytomegalovirus infection. Overall study context: Public TCR beta signatures marked donors with CMV infection and the matching HLA.

TCRdb processed the reads anew with MiXCR; each CDR3 protein has one entry. The sample includes approximately 730,000 distinct CDR3 sequences, approximately 33% of them seen just once. Germline V gene data show CDR1 as SGHAT and CDR2 as FQNNGV. The CDR3 length is 14 residues. V shed 3 bases and J shed 5 bases, with 14 bases lying between them. This clonotype was detected ten times or more. Its matching antigen is unknown. The sequences come from cultured PBMCs, collected from culture after CMV antigen stimulation. This TCR was sampled from a human donor in good health (CMV status not recorded). Some clones in this sample may be carry-over from other donors' samples. V is TRBV11-2 and J is TRBJ2-7; D ambiguous. CDR3 bases: TGTGCCAGCAGCTTGGCAGGCCCTCGGAACGAGCAGTACTTC. Protein product: CASSLAGPRNEQYF.